What follows are 31 T cell receptor beta chains derived from one specimen sequenced in a study of blood T cell repertoires in COVID-19. The data were produced by immunoSEQ multiplex PCR, yet TCRdb's version contains in-frame clones alone and is incomplete. The table lists over 250,000 clones, 70% to 90% of them singletons. Sequenced: peripheral blood. The receptors originated from a woman aged 45 to 65 with acute or convalescent COVID-19.

The chain employs TRBV5-1 and TRBJ2-1; 7 bases align to TRBD1. Germline CDR1 SGHRS, CDR2 YFSETQ. V lost 3 bases, J lost 0 bases, and 6 bases stayed unmatched. This CDR3 contains 16 residues. DNA for the CDR3: TGCGCCAGCAGCTCCAACCGGGACAGCTCCTACAATGAGCAGTTCTTC. It codes for CASSSNRDSSYNEQFF.

J is TRBJ2-2 and V is TRBV21-1; the D call of TRBD1 is as the table states it, not checked on the DNA. TRBV21-1 is a recognized pseudogene. The CDR3 runs to 15 residues. In DNA form, the CDR3 reads TGTGCCAGCAGAGTAACAGGAACGAACACCGGGGAGCTGTTTTTT. Its translation: CASRVTGTNTGELFF.

The chain is built from TRBV28 and TRBJ2-7; no clear D. V was clipped by 7 bases and J by 5 bases, with 18 bases between them. The CDR3 runs to 14 residues. Germline values: CDR1 MDHEN, CDR2 SYDVKM. In DNA form, the CDR3 reads TGTGCCAGCACCACCCTAGGTGGTTCGAACGAGCAGTACTTC. Its protein is CASTTLGGSNEQYF.

This sequence joins TRBV27 and TRBJ1-2; D remains ambiguous. Between the trimmed V and J ends, which lost 5 bases and 7 bases, there was a span of 17 bases. The CDR3 runs to 14 residues. Germline V gene sequence: CDR1 MNHEY, CDR2 SMNVEV (reference sequence). The CDR3 region is CASSPSQFRGGYTF. CDR3 nucleotide sequence: TGTGCCAGCAGTCCCTCACAATTTCGGGGTGGCTACACCTTC.

The V gene is TRBV18, the J gene TRBJ1-5, with 9 bases identical to TRBD1. Looked up from germline, CDR1 is KGHSH and CDR2 is LQKENI. The CDR3 length is 17 residues. V shed 3 bases, J shed 0 bases, and the junction held 6 bases outside the gene matches. CDR3 coding DNA: TGTGCCAGCTCACCCGACAGGGGGATCGATAGCAATCAGCCCCAGCATTTT. Translated: CASSPDRGIDSNQPQHF.

The chain combines TRBV7-2 with TRBJ1-1; D ambiguous. The CDR3 loop spans 13 amino acids. Germline-derived CDR1 and CDR2 are SGHTA and FQGNSA. Trimming stripped 2 bases from V and 3 bases from J, with 7 bases between. The CDR3 nucleotides read TGTGCCAGCAGCTTAAACGGGGACACTGAAGCTTTCTTT. It codes for CASSLNGDTEAFF.

V usage is TRBV19 and J usage is TRBJ1-2; D is uncertain. This CDR3 spans 15 amino acids. Germline lookup yields CDR1 LNHDA and CDR2 SQIVND (reference sequence). V dropped 7 bases and J dropped 1 base, with 16 bases sitting between them. The CDR3 DNA is TGTGCCAGTAAGCTGCGGGCAGAGAATAACTATGGCTACACCTTC. Its protein product is CASKLRAENNYGYTF.

CDR3 in amino acids: CASSLAPSQVAELFF. The CDR3 region has the DNA TGTGCCAGCAGCTTAGCGCCATCACAGGTCGCGGAGCTGTTTTTT. The chain has TRBV7-2 and TRBJ2-2; weak D call: TRBD1 (5 bases). The CDR3 loop spans 15 amino acids. V was shortened by 0 bases and J by 10 bases, with 15 bases between the two germline ends. The germline V gene encodes CDR1 SGHTA and CDR2 FQGNSA.

CDR3 nucleotide sequence: TGTGCCAGCTCACCACCGAGCGGCGCTAACTATGGCTACACCTTC. Protein sequence: CASSPPSGANYGYTF. The chain is built from TRBV18 and TRBJ1-2; no clear D. The germline CDR1 and CDR2 sequences are KGHSH and LQKENI. The CDR3 sequence is 15 residues long. V shed 0 bases and J shed 0 bases, with 8 bases lying between them. The full variable domain, in which reference TRBV18 and TRBJ1-2 provide the parts outside the CDR3, is NAGVMQNPRHLVRRRGQEARLRCSPMKGHSHVYWYRQLPEEGLKFMVYLQKENIIDESGMPKERFSAEFPKEGPSILRIQQVVRGDSAAYFCASSPPSGANYGYTFGSGTRLTVV.

The chain recombines TRBV5-1 with TRBJ1-4, with unresolved D. The CDR3 length is 13 residues. Deletions cut 7 bases from V and 0 bases from J, with 7 bases between. Germline values: CDR1 SGHRS, CDR2 YFSETQ. CDR3: CASRVSTNEKLFF. CDR3 in DNA: TGCGCCAGCCGGGTATCAACTAATGAAAAACTGTTTTTT.

The chain is built from TRBV15 and TRBJ2-5; D unclear. The length of the CDR3 is 14 residues. V lost 1 base and J 4 bases, leaving 10 bases between the germline ends. CDR1 is LNHNV, CDR2 YYDKDF, per germline (reference sequence). CDR3 in amino acids: CATSRATMRETQYF. The DNA of the CDR3 is TGTGCCACCAGCAGAGCTACCATGAGAGAGACCCAGTACTTC.

The rearrangement uses TRBV7-8 and TRBJ2-7; 10 bases agree with TRBD2. This CDR3 is built from 13 residues. The V gene end was trimmed by 5 bases and the J gene end by 9 bases; junction bases not matched to a gene: 7. Germline V gene lookup returns CDR1 SGHVS and CDR2 FQNEAQ. CDR3 sequence: CASSRSGRLVQYF. In nucleotides, the CDR3 is TGTGCCAGCAGCCGTAGCGGGAGGTTAGTGCAGTACTTC.

The chain joins TRBV14 to TRBJ2-2; D possibly corresponds to TRBD1 (5 bases). The CDR3 extends over 15 amino acids. The ends were cut back, 0 bases at V and 6 bases at J, with 11 bases in the middle. Germline CDR1 SGHDN, CDR2 FVKESK. CDR3 residues: CASSQDRNRPGELFF. As DNA, the CDR3 is TGTGCCAGCAGCCAAGATCGGAACAGGCCCGGGGAGCTGTTTTTT.

The CDR3 spells CASRPPPGQENTEAFF. The DNA for the CDR3 is TGTGCCAGCAGACCTCCCCCGGGACAGGAGAACACTGAAGCTTTCTTT. The chain uses TRBV28 and TRBJ1-1, with TRBD1 identical over 8 bases. Losses at the gene ends were 6 bases for V and 1 base for J; bases not matched to a gene: 10. CDR1 MDHEN and CDR2 SYDVKM come from the germline V gene. The length of the CDR3 is 16 residues.

This chain uses TRBV7-3 with TRBJ2-7, with TRBD2 matching over 13 bases. CDR1 is SGHTA, CDR2 FQGTGA, per germline. CDR3 length equals 14 residues. V gave up 5 bases and J gave up 4 bases; unmatched junction bases: 2. The CDR3 is CASSRTSGSYEQYF. The CDR3 coding sequence is TGTGCCAGCAGCCGGACTAGCGGGAGTTACGAGCAGTACTTC.

To note about this clone: At one end, the junction sequence differs from germline, possibly due to a read error. The chain uses TRBV7-9 and TRBJ2-7, with TRBD2 matching over 11 bases. The germline V gene encodes CDR1 SEHNR and CDR2 FQNEAQ (reference sequence). CDR3 length: 13 residues. The CDR3 loop reads CASHTSGSSAPDF. In DNA, the CDR3 is TGTGCCAGCCATACTAGCGGGAGCAGTGCTCCTGACTTC.

The V call is TRBV7-2, the J call TRBJ1-1; D possibly corresponds to TRBD1 (5 bases). CDR3 length: 14 residues. V was clipped by 6 bases and J by 4 bases, with 15 bases between them. CDR1 is SGHTA and CDR2 is FQGNSA in the germline V gene. The CDR3, as DNA: TGTGCCAGCAGTCCAGATCAGGGTAGCACTGAAGCTTTCTTT. It specifies CASSPDQGSTEAFF.

This chain links TRBV15 with TRBJ2-3, with a possible D match to TRBD2 (6 bases). Per the germline V gene, CDR1 is LNHNV and CDR2 is YYDKDF (reference sequence). V was clipped by 5 bases and J by 1 base, with 13 bases between them. CDR3 length: 15 residues. This CDR3 reads CATSPRAGGTDTQYF. CDR3 DNA sequence: TGTGCCACCAGCCCTCGAGCGGGCGGCACAGATACGCAGTATTTT.

This clone was seen once. The chain has TRBV29-1 and TRBJ1-4; D is undetermined. The length of the CDR3 is 16 residues. The germline V gene has CDR1 SQVTM and CDR2 ANQGSEA. V lost 0 bases and J 7 bases, leaving 18 bases between the germline ends. The CDR3 here is CSVEDLRRRAGEKLFF. CDR3 nucleotides: TGCAGCGTTGAAGATCTCCGTCGGAGAGCGGGTGAAAAACTGTTTTTT.

The chain is built from TRBV7-9 and TRBJ2-1; TRBD1 agrees at 7 bases. The CDR3 sequence is 14 residues long. CDR1 is SEHNR, CDR2 FQNEAQ, per germline (reference sequence). J was trimmed by 7 bases and V by 7 bases; bases with no gene match: 10. DNA for the CDR3: TGTGCCAGCACCCAACAGGGGCTCGAGAATGAGCAGTTCTTC. It translates to CASTQQGLENEQFF.

V and J are TRBV10-3 and TRBJ2-5; possible D gene TRBD1, 6 bases. The V end was cut by 3 bases, the J end by 1 base, with 18 bases between. The CDR3 consists of 17 residues. Germline V gene data show CDR1 as ENHRY and CDR2 as SYGVKD. CDR3 coding DNA: TGTGCCATCAGTGACATTAACCGGGACACCCTCCAAGAGACCCAGTACTTC. Translated: CAISDINRDTLQETQYF.

This chain connects TRBV18 to TRBJ2-1; D may be TRBD2 (5 bases). The germline gives CDR1 KGHSH, CDR2 LQKENI. The CDR3 sequence is 15 residues long. V lost 5 bases and J lost 3, with 14 bases in between. This CDR3 reads CASSTGKPFYNEQFF. CDR3 nucleotides: TGTGCCAGCTCAACGGGAAAGCCCTTCTACAATGAGCAGTTCTTC.

V gene TRBV4-1 combines with J gene TRBJ1-2; D unclear. Germline V gene sequence: CDR1 MGHRA, CDR2 YSYEKL. The CDR3 totals 14 residues. With 0 bases removed from V and 5 bases from J, the gap between germline ends came to 10 bases. The CDR3 DNA reads as TGCGCCAGCAGCCAAGAACCGGGGAGTTATGGCTACACCTTC. Translation gives CASSQEPGSYGYTF.

This chain joins TRBV10-3 and TRBJ2-6; 11 nucleotides align to TRBD1. With 10 bases clipped from V and 0 bases from J, the junction kept 8 bases outside the gene matches. This CDR3 has 17 residues. CDR1 ENHRY and CDR2 SYGVKD come from the germline V gene. CDR3: CATRDGTGGSGANVLTF. CDR3 sequence (DNA): TGTGCCACCCGAGACGGGACAGGGGGCTCTGGGGCCAACGTCCTGACTTTC.

The rearrangement links TRBV5-5 to TRBJ2-7; 9 bases line up with TRBD2. The CDR3 length is 15 residues. Germline V gives CDR1 SGHKS, CDR2 YYEKEE (reference sequence). V gave up 1 base and J gave up 5 bases; unmatched junction bases: 7. CDR3 DNA sequence: TGTGCCAGCAGCTTGTCAGGCGGGAGGGGCCACGAGCAGTACTTC. It translates to CASSLSGGRGHEQYF.

This clone was counted once. The chain has TRBV2 and TRBJ1-1; 8 bases agree with TRBD1. CDR1 is SNHLY, CDR2 FYNNEI, per germline. V was pared by 8 bases and J by 4 bases, with 0 bases of the junction left unmatched. This CDR3 is built from 11 residues. CDR3 in amino acids: CASDRGTEAFF. CDR3 bases: TGTGCCAGCGACAGGGGCACTGAAGCTTTCTTT.

This clone has just one count. The V gene is TRBV28, the J gene TRBJ2-2; TRBD2 might be the D (7 bases). Germline CDR1 and CDR2: MDHEN and SYDVKM. This CDR3 is 17 amino acids long. V was clipped by 0 bases and J by 1 base, with 12 bases between them. The CDR3 region has the DNA TGTGCCAGCAGTTTATGGTCGGGGGGCAGGAACACCGGGGAGCTGTTTTTT. It codes for CASSLWSGGRNTGELFF.

This sequence joins TRBV13 and TRBJ2-3; D not certain. Trimming removed 0 bases at V and 6 bases at J, with 10 bases between. The CDR3 contains 14 residues. In germline, CDR1 is PRHDT, CDR2 FYEKMQ (reference sequence). The CDR3 nucleotides read TGTGCCAGCAGCTTAGGTCCGGGTTCGGATACGCAGTATTTT. Translation: CASSLGPGSDTQYF.

The chain joins TRBV27 to TRBJ1-2; TRBD1 aligns across 7 bases. The germline gives CDR1 MNHEY, CDR2 SMNVEV (reference sequence). The CDR3 is 18 amino acids. With 2 bases clipped from V and 0 bases from J, the junction kept 12 bases outside the gene matches. The CDR3 DNA reads TGTGCCAGCAGTTTACGCCAGGGACAGCCGACTGCTAACTATGGCTACACCTTC. Its protein product is CASSLRQGQPTANYGYTF.

J is TRBJ2-7 and V is TRBV6-1; 9 nucleotides match TRBD1. J lost 1 base, V lost 6 bases, and 7 bases had no gene match. Germline loops: CDR1 MNHNS, CDR2 SASEGT. This CDR3 is built from 15 residues. In DNA form, the CDR3 reads TGTGCCAGCAGCTGGACAGGGGCAGGGTCCTACGAGCAGTACTTC. Amino acid sequence: CASSWTGAGSYEQYF.

Regarding this clone: One junction end disagrees with the germline gene, perhaps due to a read error. V and J are TRBV29-1 and TRBJ2-1, with 9 bases matching TRBD2. Germline V gives CDR1 SQVTM, CDR2 ANQGSEA. CDR3 length: 15 amino acids. The CDR3 nucleotides read TGCAGCGTTGAATCAGGGACTAGCAGGTACACTGAGCAGTTCTTC. It codes for CSVESGTSRYTEQFF.